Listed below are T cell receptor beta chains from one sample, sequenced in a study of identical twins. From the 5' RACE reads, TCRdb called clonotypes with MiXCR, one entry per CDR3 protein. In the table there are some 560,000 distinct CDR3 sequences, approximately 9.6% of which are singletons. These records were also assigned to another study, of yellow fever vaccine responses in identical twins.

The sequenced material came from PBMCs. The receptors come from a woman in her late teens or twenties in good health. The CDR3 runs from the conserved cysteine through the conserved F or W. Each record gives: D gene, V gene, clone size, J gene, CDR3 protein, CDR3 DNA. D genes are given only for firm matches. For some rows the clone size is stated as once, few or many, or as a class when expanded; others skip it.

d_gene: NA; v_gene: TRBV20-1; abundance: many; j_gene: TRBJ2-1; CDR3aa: CSARGYYNEQFF; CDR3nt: TGCAGTGCTAGAGGCTACTACAATGAGCAGTTCTTC
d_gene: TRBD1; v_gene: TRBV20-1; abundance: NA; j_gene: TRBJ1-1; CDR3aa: CSAPETGRGTEAFF; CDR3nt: TGCAGTGCCCCCGAGACAGGGAGAGGCACTGAAGCTTTCTTT
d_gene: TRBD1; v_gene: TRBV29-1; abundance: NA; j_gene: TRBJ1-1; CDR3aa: CSAPTGGGTEAFF; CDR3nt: TGCAGCGCTCCGACAGGGGGCGGCACTGAAGCTTTCTTT
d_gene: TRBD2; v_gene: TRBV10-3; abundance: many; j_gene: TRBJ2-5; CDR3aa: CATSAGQVQETQYF; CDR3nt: TGTGCCACCTCAGCGGGGCAGGTCCAAGAGACCCAGTACTTC
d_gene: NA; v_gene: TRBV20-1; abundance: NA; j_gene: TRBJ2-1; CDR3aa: CSAKGDYNEQFF; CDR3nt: TGCAGTGCTAAAGGGGACTACAATGAGCAGTTCTTC
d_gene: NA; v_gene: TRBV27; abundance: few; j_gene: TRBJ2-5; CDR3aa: CASSLRLGGQETQYF; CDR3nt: TGTGCCAGCAGTCTCCGTCTGGGGGGCCAAGAGACCCAGTACTTC
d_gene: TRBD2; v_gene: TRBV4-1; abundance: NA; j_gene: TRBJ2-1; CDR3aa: CASSQEAGANNEQFF; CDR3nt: TGCGCCAGCAGCCAGGAAGCGGGAGCCAACAATGAGCAGTTCTTC
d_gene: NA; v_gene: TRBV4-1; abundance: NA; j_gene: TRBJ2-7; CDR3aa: CASSPVEGEQYF; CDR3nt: TGCGCCAGCAGCCCAGTCGAGGGCGAGCAGTACTTC
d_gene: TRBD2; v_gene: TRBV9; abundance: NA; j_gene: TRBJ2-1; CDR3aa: CASSSAGGAFNEQFF; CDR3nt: TGTGCCAGCAGCAGCGCGGGGGGGGCTTTCAATGAGCAGTTCTTC
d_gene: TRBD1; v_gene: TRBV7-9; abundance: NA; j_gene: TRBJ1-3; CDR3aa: CASILTGADSGNTIYF; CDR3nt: TGTGCCAGCATACTTACAGGGGCCGACTCTGGAAACACCATATATTTT
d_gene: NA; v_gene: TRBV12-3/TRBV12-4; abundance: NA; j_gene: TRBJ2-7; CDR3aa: CASSFFQSHEQYF; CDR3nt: TGTGCCAGCAGTTTCTTCCAGTCCCACGAGCAGTACTTC
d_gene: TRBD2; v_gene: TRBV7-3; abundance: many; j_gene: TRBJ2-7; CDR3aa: CASSLNSGELYEQYF; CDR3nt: TGTGCCAGCAGCTTAAATAGCGGGGAGCTTTACGAGCAGTACTTC
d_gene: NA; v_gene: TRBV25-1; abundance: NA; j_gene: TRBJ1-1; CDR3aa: CASSKTPQGLNTEAFF; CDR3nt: TGTGCCAGCAGTAAAACCCCCCAGGGACTGAACACTGAAGCTTTCTTT
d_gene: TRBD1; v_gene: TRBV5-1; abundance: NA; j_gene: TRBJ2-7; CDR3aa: CASSFATGGYEQYF; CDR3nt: TGCGCCAGCAGCTTCGCGACAGGGGGCTACGAGCAGTACTTC
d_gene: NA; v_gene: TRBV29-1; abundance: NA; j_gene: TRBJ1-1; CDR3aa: CSVETPGGARLF; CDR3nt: TGCAGCGTTGAAACCCCTGGAGGGGCCCGTCTCTTT
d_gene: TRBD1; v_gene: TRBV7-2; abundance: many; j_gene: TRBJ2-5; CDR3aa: CASSYRPLTGGSETQYF; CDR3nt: TGTGCCAGCAGCTATCGCCCCCTGACAGGGGGCTCAGAGACCCAGTACTTC
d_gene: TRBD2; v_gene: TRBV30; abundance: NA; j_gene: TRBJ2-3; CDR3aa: CAWSWGTSRSPDTQYF; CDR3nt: TGTGCCTGGAGTTGGGGGACTAGCCGTTCCCCAGATACGCAGTATTTT
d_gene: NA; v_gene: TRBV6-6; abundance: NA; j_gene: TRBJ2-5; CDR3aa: CASTPPAQETQYF; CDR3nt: TGTGCCAGCACCCCCCCAGCTCAAGAGACCCAGTACTTC
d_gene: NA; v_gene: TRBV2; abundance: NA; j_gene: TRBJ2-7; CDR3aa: CASSYEKYEQYF; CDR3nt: TGTGCCAGCAGTTACGAAAAATACGAGCAGTACTTC
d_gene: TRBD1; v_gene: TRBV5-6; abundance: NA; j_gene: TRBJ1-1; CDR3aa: CASSGDRVEAFF; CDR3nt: TGTGCCAGCAGCGGGGACAGGGTAGAGGCTTTCTTT
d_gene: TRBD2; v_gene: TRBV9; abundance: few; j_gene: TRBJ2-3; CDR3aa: CASSARGLAGGGDTQYF; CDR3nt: TGTGCCAGCAGCGCTCGGGGATTAGCGGGAGGAGGAGATACGCAGTATTTT
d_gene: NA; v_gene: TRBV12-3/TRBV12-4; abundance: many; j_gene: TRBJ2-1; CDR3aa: CASSLVGLDNEQFF; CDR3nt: TGTGCCAGCAGTTTAGTGGGCCTGGATAATGAGCAGTTCTTC
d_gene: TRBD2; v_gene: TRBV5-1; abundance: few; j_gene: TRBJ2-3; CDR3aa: CASSSLGGGSTDTQYF; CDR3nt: TGCGCCAGCAGCTCCCTTGGGGGAGGGAGCACAGATACGCAGTATTTT
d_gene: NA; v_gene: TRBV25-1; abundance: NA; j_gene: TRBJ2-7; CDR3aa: CAISPGLLCEQYF; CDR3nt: TGTGCCATCAGCCCCGGGCTCCTCTGCGAGCAGTACTTC
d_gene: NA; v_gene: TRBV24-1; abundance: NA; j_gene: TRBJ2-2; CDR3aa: CATSDLVGTGELFF; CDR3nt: TGTGCCACCAGTGATTTGGTGGGGACCGGGGAGCTGTTTTTT
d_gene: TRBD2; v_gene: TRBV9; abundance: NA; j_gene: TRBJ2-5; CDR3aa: CASRELAEETQYF; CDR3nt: TGTGCCAGCAGAGAACTAGCGGAAGAGACCCAGTACTTC
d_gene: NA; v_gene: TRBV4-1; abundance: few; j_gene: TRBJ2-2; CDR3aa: CASSQVSDTGELFF; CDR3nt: TGCGCCAGCAGCCAAGTATCCGATACCGGGGAGCTGTTTTTT
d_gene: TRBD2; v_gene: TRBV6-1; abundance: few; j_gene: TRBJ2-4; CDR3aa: CASRPLAGGSTTDIQYF; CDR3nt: TGTGCCAGCAGACCACTAGCGGGCGGCTCCACGACGGACATTCAGTACTTC
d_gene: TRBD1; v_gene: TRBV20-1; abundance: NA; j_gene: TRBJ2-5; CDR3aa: CSAKPQGGTQYF; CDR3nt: TGCAGTGCTAAACCACAGGGGGGGACCCAGTACTTC
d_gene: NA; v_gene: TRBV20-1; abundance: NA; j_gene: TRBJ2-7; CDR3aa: CSATNQQGSIGYEQYF; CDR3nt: TGCAGTGCCACGAATCAACAGGGATCTATAGGCTACGAGCAGTACTTC
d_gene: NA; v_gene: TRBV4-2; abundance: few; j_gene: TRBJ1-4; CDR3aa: CASSQAQLETNEKLFF; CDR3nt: TGTGCCAGCAGCCAAGCACAACTAGAAACTAATGAAAAACTGTTTTTT
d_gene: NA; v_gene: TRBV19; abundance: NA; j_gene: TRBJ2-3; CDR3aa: CASSSLFGTDTQYF; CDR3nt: TGTGCCAGTAGTTCCCTCTTTGGCACAGATACGCAGTATTTT
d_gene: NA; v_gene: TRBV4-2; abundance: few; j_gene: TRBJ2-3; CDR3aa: CASSQIGGDTQYF; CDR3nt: TGTGCCAGCAGCCAGATAGGGGGAGATACGCAGTATTTT
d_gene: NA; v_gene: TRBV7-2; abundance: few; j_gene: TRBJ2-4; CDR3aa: CASSLGGGASNIQYF; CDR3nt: TGTGCCAGCAGCTTAGGGGGGGGGGCATCAAACATTCAGTACTTC
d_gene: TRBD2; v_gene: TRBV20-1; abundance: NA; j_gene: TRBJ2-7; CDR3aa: CSHAAGDSYEQYF; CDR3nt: TGCAGCCACGCAGCGGGAGACTCCTACGAGCAGTACTTC
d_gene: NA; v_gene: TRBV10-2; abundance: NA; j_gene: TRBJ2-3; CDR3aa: CASSEISGSTDTQYF; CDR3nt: TGCGCCAGCAGTGAGATAAGCGGAAGCACAGATACGCAGTATTTT
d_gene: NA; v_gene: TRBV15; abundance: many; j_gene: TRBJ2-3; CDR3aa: CATSRDVDTDTQYF; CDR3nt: TGTGCCACCAGCAGAGATGTAGATACAGATACGCAGTATTTT
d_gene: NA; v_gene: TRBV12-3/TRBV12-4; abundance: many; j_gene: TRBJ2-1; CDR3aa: CASSLGGIYNEQFF; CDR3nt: TGTGCCAGCAGTTTAGGGGGGATCTACAATGAGCAGTTCTTC
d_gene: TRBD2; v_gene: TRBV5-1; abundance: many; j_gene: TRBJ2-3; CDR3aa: CASSLGAGEDTQYF; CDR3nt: TGCGCCAGCAGCTTGGGGGCGGGAGAAGATACGCAGTATTTT
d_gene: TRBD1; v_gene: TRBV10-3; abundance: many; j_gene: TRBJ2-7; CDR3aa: CAISPGQGSYEQYF; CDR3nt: TGTGCCATCAGTCCGGGACAGGGTTCCTACGAGCAGTACTTC
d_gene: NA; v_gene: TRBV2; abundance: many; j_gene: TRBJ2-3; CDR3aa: CASEGGNNTDTQYF; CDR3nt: TGTGCCAGCGAGGGGGGAAACAACACAGATACGCAGTATTTT
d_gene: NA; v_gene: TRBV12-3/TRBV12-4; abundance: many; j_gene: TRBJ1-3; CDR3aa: CASSSGVSSGNTIYF; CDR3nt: TGTGCCAGCAGTTCTGGGGTGAGCTCTGGAAACACCATATATTTT
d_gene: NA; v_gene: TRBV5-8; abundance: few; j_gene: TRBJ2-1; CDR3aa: CASSLRRKSSYNEQFF; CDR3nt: TGTGCCAGCAGCCTGAGACGGAAAAGCTCCTACAATGAGCAGTTCTTC
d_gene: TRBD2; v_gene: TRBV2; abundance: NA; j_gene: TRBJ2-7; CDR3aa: CASRLAGDTYEQYF; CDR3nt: TGTGCCAGCAGGCTAGCGGGGGATACCTACGAGCAGTACTTC
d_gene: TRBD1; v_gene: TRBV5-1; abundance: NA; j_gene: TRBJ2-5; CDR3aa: CASSPLGQIQETQYF; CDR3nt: TGCGCCAGCAGCCCCCTGGGACAGATCCAAGAGACCCAGTACTTC